The rows below give T cell receptor beta chains drawn from one sample of a study of blood T cell repertoires in COVID-19. Data came from immunoSEQ multiplex PCR; TCRdb stores just in-frame clones and leaves some out. The top ten hold about 8% of the sample, which has about 83,000 clones, approximately 85% seen once. Sample: peripheral blood. The receptors here all came from a man between 50 and 59 years old with active COVID-19. The CDR3 runs from the conserved cysteine through the conserved F or W. The D gene is left open where the match is weak. Only part of the rows carry a size: once, few, many, or a class if the clone is expanded.

j_gene	len	abundance	d_gene	v_gene	CDR3aa	CDR3nt
TRBJ2-1	15	.	TRBD1	TRBV29-1	CSVAGGSNSYNEQFF	TGCAGCGTTGCAGGGGGTTCCAACTCCTACAATGAGCAGTTCTTC
TRBJ1-6	14	.	.	TRBV30	CAWSPGGYNSPLHF	TGTGCCTGGAGTCCGGGTGGCTATAATTCACCCCTCCACTTT
TRBJ2-5	13	.	.	TRBV28	CASSLPSLETQYF	TGTGCCAGCAGTTTACCTAGCTTAGAGACCCAGTACTTC
TRBJ1-6	16	.	TRBD1	TRBV28	CASSLLPGQGNSPLHF	TGTGCCAGCAGTTTACTCCCAGGACAGGGGAATTCACCCCTCCACTTT
TRBJ2-7	14	.	TRBD2	TRBV10-2	CASKATSGAYEQYF	TGCGCCAGCAAGGCGACTAGCGGCGCCTACGAGCAGTACTTC
TRBJ1-2	13	.	.	TRBV7-2	CASSPFLQDGYTF	TGTGCCAGCAGCCCCTTCCTACAGGATGGCTACACCTTC
TRBJ2-3	16	.	TRBD2	TRBV5-1	CASSFGLADVTDTQYF	TGCGCCAGCAGCTTCGGACTAGCGGATGTCACAGATACGCAGTATTTT
TRBJ2-3	15	.	.	TRBV9	CASSPTPGVTDTQYF	TGTGCCAGCAGCCCGACCCCCGGGGTGACAGATACGCAGTATTTT
TRBJ2-2	15	few	TRBD1	TRBV5-1	CASSQQGVDTGELFF	TGCGCCAGCAGCCAACAGGGGGTAGACACCGGGGAGCTGTTTTTT
TRBJ2-1	13	.	TRBD1	TRBV25-1	CASSGDSYNEQFF	TGTGCCAGCAGTGGGGACAGCTACAATGAGCAGTTCTTC
TRBJ2-1	15	.	TRBD1	TRBV28	CASNAGTGASNEQFF	TGTGCCAGCAATGCCGGGACAGGGGCGAGCAATGAGCAGTTCTTC
TRBJ2-7	14	few	.	TRBV21-1	CASSKGEDTYEQYF	TGTGCCAGCAGCAAAGGAGAGGACACCTACGAGCAGTACTTC
TRBJ2-7	14	.	TRBD2	TRBV30	CAWRPGGGSYEQYF	TGTGCCTGGCGTCCGGGGGGAGGCTCCTACGAGCAGTACTTC
TRBJ2-1	17	.	TRBD1	TRBV3-1/TRBV3-2	CASSRSLVGTGGDEQFF	TGTGCCAGCAGCCGAAGCCTTGTAGGGACAGGGGGGGATGAGCAGTTCTTC
TRBJ2-1	15	.	.	TRBV7-3	CASSSPGGINNEQFF	TGTGCCAGCAGCTCACCTGGGGGCATTAACAATGAGCAGTTCTTC
TRBJ1-1	14	.	.	TRBV28	CASSLSFDRTEAFF	TGTGCCAGCAGTTTATCCTTTGACAGGACTGAAGCTTTCTTT
TRBJ2-7	15	.	TRBD1	TRBV18	CASSRVGTGADEQYF	TGTGCCAGCTCAAGGGTAGGAACAGGGGCCGACGAGCAGTACTTC
TRBJ1-1	13	.	TRBD1	TRBV29-1	CSVAGTGVTEAFF	TGCAGCGTAGCCGGGACAGGGGTCACTGAAGCTTTCTTT
TRBJ2-1	16	once	.	TRBV6-5	CASSYSAGPAGDEQFF	TGTGCCAGCAGTTACTCGGCAGGGCCAGCTGGGGATGAGCAGTTCTTC
TRBJ1-1	15	.	TRBD1	TRBV5-1	CASSGGTGGRTEAFF	TGCGCCAGCAGCGGGGGCACAGGGGGCCGAACTGAAGCTTTCTTT
TRBJ1-2	17	once	TRBD1	TRBV18	CASSPSGQAYGFGGYTF	TGTGCCAGCTCACCCTCGGGACAGGCCTACGGATTTGGGGGCTACACCTTC
TRBJ1-1	12	few	.	TRBV30	CAWSVRGTEAFF	TGTGCCTGGAGTGTACGGGGCACTGAAGCTTTCTTT
TRBJ1-4	14	.	TRBD1	TRBV7-2	CASSRDRGNEKLFF	TGTGCCAGCAGCAGGGACAGGGGAAATGAAAAACTGTTTTTT
TRBJ2-3	14	.	.	TRBV6-5	CASSYGDGTDTQYF	TGTGCCAGCAGTTACGGAGACGGCACAGATACGCAGTATTTT
TRBJ1-2	11	.	.	TRBV28	CASTSGEGYTF	TGTGCCAGCACCTCGGGGGAGGGCTACACCTTC
TRBJ2-2	13	.	.	TRBV6-2/TRBV6-3	CASSLYRTGELFF	TGTGCCAGCAGTCTGTACAGAACCGGGGAGCTGTTTTTT
TRBJ2-5	14	.	.	TRBV7-3	CASSRTGPGETQYF	TGTGCCAGCAGCCGAACAGGGCCGGGGGAGACCCAGTACTTC
TRBJ2-7	14	.	.	TRBV18	CASSRRLDGTEQYF	TGTGCCAGCTCACGACGACTAGACGGAACCGAGCAGTACTTC
TRBJ1-5	15	once	TRBD1	TRBV18	CASSPSTGPDQPQHF	TGTGCCAGCTCACCCTCGACAGGGCCCGATCAGCCCCAGCATTTT
TRBJ1-4	19	.	.	TRBV7-2	CASSLEARGGAATNEKLFF	TGTGCCAGCAGCTTAGAGGCCCGGGGGGGAGCCGCAACTAATGAAAAACTGTTTTTT
TRBJ2-2	16	.	TRBD2	TRBV6-5	CASSFALPTSPGELFF	TGTGCCAGCAGTTTCGCCCTCCCGACTAGCCCCGGGGAGCTGTTTTTT
TRBJ2-1	16	once	TRBD2	TRBV9	CASSVVGASGRPEQFF	TGTGCCAGCAGCGTAGTAGGGGCTAGCGGACGACCTGAGCAGTTCTTC
TRBJ2-3	14	.	TRBD2	TRBV30	CAWGAGGATDTQYF	TGTGCCTGGGGGGCGGGGGGTGCCACAGATACGCAGTATTTT
TRBJ1-4	15	once	.	TRBV4-3	CASSQGTLTNEKLFF	TGCGCCAGCAGCCAAGGGACTTTAACTAATGAAAAACTGTTTTTT
TRBJ2-6	15	.	.	TRBV5-1	CASSLVISGANVLTF	TGCGCCAGCAGCTTGGTCATCTCTGGGGCCAACGTCCTGACTTTC
TRBJ2-5	15	.	.	TRBV27	CASNRGAKYQETQYF	TGTGCCAGCAACCGGGGGGCGAAATACCAAGAGACCCAGTACTTC
TRBJ1-1	14	.	.	TRBV6-6	CASSYSVQGSWAFF	TGTGCCAGCAGTTACTCGGTCCAGGGGAGTTGGGCTTTCTTT
TRBJ1-2	14	.	TRBD1	TRBV9	CASSVGTGNYGYTF	TGTGCCAGCAGCGTAGGGACAGGTAACTATGGCTACACCTTC
TRBJ2-7	13	.	.	TRBV28	CASSLNRGNEQYF	TGTGCCAGCAGTTTGAACCGGGGGAACGAGCAGTACTTC
TRBJ1-5	13	.	.	TRBV29-1	CSVGREGNQPQHF	TGCAGCGTCGGCAGGGAGGGCAATCAGCCCCAGCATTTT
TRBJ2-2	17	.	TRBD2	TRBV28	CASSFLASGRGDGELFF	TGTGCCAGCAGTTTCTTAGCTAGCGGGAGGGGCGACGGGGAGCTGTTTTTT
TRBJ1-1	14	.	.	TRBV7-9	CASSGLGRGSKAFF	TGTGCCAGCAGCGGGCTTGGTAGAGGGTCAAAGGCTTTCTTT
TRBJ1-1	15	.	TRBD1	TRBV9	CASSPTGTGYTEAFF	TGTGCCAGCAGCCCCACCGGGACAGGGTACACTGAAGCTTTCTTT
TRBJ1-6	14	.	TRBD1	TRBV5-1	CASSQTGDTSPLHF	TGCGCCAGCAGCCAGACAGGGGATACCTCACCCCTCCACTTT
TRBJ2-3	16	.	.	TRBV18	CASSPRETQSTDTQYF	TGTGCCAGCTCACCACGGGAGACGCAAAGCACAGATACGCAGTATTTT
TRBJ2-3	15	.	TRBD1	TRBV6-4	CASSAGGTGQDTQYF	TGTGCCAGCAGTGCGGGCGGGACAGGGCAAGATACGCAGTATTTT
TRBJ2-3	15	.	TRBD1	TRBV28	CASSLRTGGTDTQYF	TGTGCCAGCAGTCTGCGGACAGGGGGTACAGATACGCAGTATTTT
TRBJ2-4	12	.	.	TRBV28	CASSLAKNIQYF	TGTGCCTCCTCTCTAGCCAAAAACATTCAGTACTTC
TRBJ2-7	16	.	TRBD2	TRBV5-8	CASSLAVGGRAREQYF	TGTGCCAGCAGCTTGGCCGTGGGCGGGAGGGCCAGGGAGCAGTACTTC
TRBJ2-3	14	.	TRBD2	TRBV6-1	CASSKLAGADTQYF	TGTGCCAGCAGTAAACTAGCGGGGGCAGATACGCAGTATTTT